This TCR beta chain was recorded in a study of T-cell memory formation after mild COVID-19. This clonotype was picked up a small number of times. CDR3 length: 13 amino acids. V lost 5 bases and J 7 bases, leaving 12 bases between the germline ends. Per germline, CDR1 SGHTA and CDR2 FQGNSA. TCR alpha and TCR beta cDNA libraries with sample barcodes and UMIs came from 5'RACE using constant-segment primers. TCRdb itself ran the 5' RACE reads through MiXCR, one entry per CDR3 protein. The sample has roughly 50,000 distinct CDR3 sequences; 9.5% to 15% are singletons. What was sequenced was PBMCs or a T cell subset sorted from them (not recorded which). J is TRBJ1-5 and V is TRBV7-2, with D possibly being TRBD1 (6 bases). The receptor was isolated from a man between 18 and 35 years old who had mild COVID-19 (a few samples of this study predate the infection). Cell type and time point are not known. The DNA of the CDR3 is TGTGCCAGCAGCACCAGGGGTAACCAGCCCCAGCATTTT. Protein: CASSTRGNQPQHF.